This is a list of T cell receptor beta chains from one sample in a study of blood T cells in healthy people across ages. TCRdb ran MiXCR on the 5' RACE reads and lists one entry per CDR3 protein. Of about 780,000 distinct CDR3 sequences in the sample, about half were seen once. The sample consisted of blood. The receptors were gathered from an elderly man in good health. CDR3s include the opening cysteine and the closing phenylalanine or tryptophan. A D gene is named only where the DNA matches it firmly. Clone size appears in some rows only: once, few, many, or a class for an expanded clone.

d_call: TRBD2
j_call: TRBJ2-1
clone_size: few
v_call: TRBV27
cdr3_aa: CASSFAGGTGLNEQFF
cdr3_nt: TGTGCCAGCAGTTTTGCCGGGGGGACCGGGCTCAATGAGCAGTTCTTC

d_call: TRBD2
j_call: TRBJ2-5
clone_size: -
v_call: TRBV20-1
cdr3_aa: CSASLGTSGITVGETQYF
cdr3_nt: TGCAGTGCTAGTCTTGGGACTAGCGGGATTACCGTCGGGGAGACCCAGTACTTC

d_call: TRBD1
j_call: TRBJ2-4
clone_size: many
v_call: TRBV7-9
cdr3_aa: CASSSSTGGKGNIQYF
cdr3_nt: TGTGCCAGCAGCTCCTCTACAGGGGGCAAGGGAAACATTCAGTACTTC

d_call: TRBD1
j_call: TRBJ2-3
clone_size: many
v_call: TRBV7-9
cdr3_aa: CASSEGDSYTDTQYF
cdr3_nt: TGTGCCAGCAGCGAAGGGGACAGTTACACAGATACGCAGTATTTT

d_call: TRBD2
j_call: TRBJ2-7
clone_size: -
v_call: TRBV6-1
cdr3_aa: CASSLSPFGLAGLSEQYF
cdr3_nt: TGTGCCAGCAGTCTTTCCCCCTTCGGACTAGCGGGACTGAGTGAGCAGTACTTC

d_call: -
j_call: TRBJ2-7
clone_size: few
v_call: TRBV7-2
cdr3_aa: CASSSQGRLFNEQYF
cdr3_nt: TGTGCCAGCAGCTCACAGGGAAGGCTTTTCAACGAGCAGTACTTC

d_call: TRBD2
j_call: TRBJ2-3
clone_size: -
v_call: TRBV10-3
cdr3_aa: CAINRFKREGADTQYF
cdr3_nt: TGTGCCATCAACAGGTTTAAGCGGGAGGGGGCCGATACGCAGTATTTT

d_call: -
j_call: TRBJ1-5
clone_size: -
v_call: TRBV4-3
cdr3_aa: CASSPTEGQPQHF
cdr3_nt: TGCGCCAGCAGCCCGACTGAAGGCCAGCCCCAGCATTTT

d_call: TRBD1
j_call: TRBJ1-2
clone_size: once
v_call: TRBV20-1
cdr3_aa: CSARKTWDRDYGYTF
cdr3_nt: TGCAGTGCTAGGAAGACTTGGGACAGGGACTATGGCTACACCTTC

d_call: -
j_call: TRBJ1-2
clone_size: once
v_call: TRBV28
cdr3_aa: CASSSTLGYGYTF
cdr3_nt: TGTGCCAGCAGTTCCACCTTGGGATACGGCTACACCTTC

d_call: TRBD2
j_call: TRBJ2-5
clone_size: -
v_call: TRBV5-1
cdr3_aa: CASSSTRLGGQETQYF
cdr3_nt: TGCGCCAGCAGCTCCACCCGTCTGGGGGGGCAAGAGACCCAGTACTTC

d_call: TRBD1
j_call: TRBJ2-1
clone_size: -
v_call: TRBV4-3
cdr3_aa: CASSQSSGGLSSYNEQFF
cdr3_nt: TGCGCCAGCAGCCAATCCTCAGGGGGTCTCAGCTCCTACAATGAGCAGTTCTTC

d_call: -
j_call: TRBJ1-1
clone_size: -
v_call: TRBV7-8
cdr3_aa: CASRHDRTNTEAFF
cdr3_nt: TGTGCCAGCAGACATGACAGGACGAACACTGAAGCTTTCTTT

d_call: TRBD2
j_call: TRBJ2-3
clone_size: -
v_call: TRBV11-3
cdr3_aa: CAGTHGIGGSRVDTQYF
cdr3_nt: TGTGCCGGCACCCACGGGATCGGCGGGAGTCGTGTAGATACGCAGTATTTT

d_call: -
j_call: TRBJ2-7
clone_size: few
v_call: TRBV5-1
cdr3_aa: CASSLSASLEQYF
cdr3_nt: TGCGCCAGCAGCTTGTCAGCGTCGCTCGAGCAGTACTTC

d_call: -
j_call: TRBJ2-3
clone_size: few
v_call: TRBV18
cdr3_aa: CASSPPVTGTDTQYF
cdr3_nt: TGTGCCAGCTCACCACCGGTAACGGGAACAGATACGCAGTATTTT

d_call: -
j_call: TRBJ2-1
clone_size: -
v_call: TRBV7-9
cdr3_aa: CASSSGDSAWGEQFF
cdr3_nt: TGTGCCAGCAGCTCTGGTGATAGCGCCTGGGGTGAGCAGTTCTTC

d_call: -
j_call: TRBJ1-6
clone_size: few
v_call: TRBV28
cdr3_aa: CASSLFRGFEENSPLHF
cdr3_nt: TGTGCCAGCAGTTTGTTCAGGGGATTCGAGGAGAATTCACCCCTCCACTTT

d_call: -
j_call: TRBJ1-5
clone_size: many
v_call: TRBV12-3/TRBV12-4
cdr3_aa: CASSFRAGDQPQHF
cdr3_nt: TGTGCCAGCAGTTTCAGGGCAGGGGATCAGCCCCAGCATTTT

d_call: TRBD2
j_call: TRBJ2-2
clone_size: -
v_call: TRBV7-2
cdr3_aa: CASSPTSVTGGLFF
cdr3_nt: TGTGCCAGCAGCCCAACTAGCGTCACCGGGGGGCTGTTTTTT

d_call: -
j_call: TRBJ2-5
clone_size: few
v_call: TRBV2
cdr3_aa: CASTLRYDQETQYF
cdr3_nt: TGTGCCAGCACGCTAAGATACGACCAAGAGACCCAGTACTTC

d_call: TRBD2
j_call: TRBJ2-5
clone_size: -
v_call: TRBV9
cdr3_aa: CASSYYAGGREQYF
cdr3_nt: TGTGCCAGCAGCTACTACGCGGGGGGTAGGGAGCAGTACTTC

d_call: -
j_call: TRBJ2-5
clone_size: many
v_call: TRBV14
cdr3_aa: CASSQGRLETQYF
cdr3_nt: TGTGCCAGCAGCCAGGGCCGTTTGGAGACCCAGTACTTC

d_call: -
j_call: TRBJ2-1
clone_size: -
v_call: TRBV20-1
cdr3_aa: CSARAWDSPGNEQFF
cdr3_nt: TGCAGTGCTAGAGCCTGGGACTCCCCGGGGAATGAGCAGTTCTTC

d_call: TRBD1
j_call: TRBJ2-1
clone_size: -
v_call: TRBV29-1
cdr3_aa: CSVEGTGSSYNEQFF
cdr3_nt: TGCAGCGTTGAAGGGACAGGGAGTTCCTACAATGAGCAGTTCTTC

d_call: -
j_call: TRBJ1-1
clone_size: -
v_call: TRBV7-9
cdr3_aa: CASNTGSPLNTEAFF
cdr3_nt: TGTGCCAGCAACACCGGGAGCCCCTTGAACACTGAAGCTTTCTTT

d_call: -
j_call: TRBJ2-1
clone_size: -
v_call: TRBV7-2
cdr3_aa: CASSLGGKSNEQFF
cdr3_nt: TGTGCCAGCAGCTTAGGGGGTAAGAGCAATGAGCAGTTCTTC

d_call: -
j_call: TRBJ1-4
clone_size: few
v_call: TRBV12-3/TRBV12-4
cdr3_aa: CASSFAGTPNEKLFF
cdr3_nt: TGTGCCAGCAGTTTCGCCGGGACACCGAATGAAAAACTGTTTTTT

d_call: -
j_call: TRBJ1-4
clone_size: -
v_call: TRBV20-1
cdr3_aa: CSARDGMKKLFF
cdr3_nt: TGCAGTGCTAGAGATGGAATGAAAAAACTGTTTTTT

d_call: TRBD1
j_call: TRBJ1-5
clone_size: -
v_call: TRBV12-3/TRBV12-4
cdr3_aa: CASSQGQFGNQPQHF
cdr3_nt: TGTGCCAGCAGCCAGGGACAGTTCGGCAATCAGCCCCAGCATTTT

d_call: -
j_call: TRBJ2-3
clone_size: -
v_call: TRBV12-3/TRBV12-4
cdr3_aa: CASSLVSVNTDTQYF
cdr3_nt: TGTGCCAGCAGTTTAGTGTCAGTGAACACAGATACGCAGTATTTT

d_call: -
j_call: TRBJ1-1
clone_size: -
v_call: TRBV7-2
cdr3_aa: CASSLGGRRTGAFF
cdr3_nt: TGTGCCAGCAGCTTAGGGGGGAGACGCACTGGAGCTTTCTTT

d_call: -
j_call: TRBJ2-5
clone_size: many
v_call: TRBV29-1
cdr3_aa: CSVGRQKETQYF
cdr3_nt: TGCAGCGTTGGTCGGCAGAAAGAGACCCAGTACTTC

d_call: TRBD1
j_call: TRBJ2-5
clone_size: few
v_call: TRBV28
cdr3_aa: CASSSAGQGLETQYF
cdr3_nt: TGTGCCAGCAGTTCCGCGGGACAGGGTTTGGAGACCCAGTACTTC

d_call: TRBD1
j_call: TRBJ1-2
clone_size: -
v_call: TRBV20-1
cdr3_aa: CSAGTVYGYTF
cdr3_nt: TGCAGTGCAGGGACAGTCTATGGCTACACCTTC

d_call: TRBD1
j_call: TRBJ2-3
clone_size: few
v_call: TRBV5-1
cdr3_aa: CASSFSRQGTDTQYF
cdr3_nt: TGCGCCAGCAGCTTCTCCAGACAGGGAACAGATACGCAGTATTTT

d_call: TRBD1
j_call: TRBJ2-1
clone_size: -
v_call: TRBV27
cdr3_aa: CARKQDREYNEQFF
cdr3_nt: TGTGCCCGCAAACAGGACAGGGAGTACAATGAGCAGTTCTTC

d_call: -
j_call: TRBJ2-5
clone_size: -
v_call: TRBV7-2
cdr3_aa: CASTTLASLNNEQYF
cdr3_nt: TGTGCCAGCACCACCCTAGCGTCACTGAACAATGAGCAGTACTTC